One and the same sample provided the 23 T cell receptor beta chains below, sequenced in a study of blood T cell repertoires in COVID-19. Method: immunoSEQ multiplex PCR; TCRdb's copy keeps in-frame clones and lacks some. The sample lists 100,000 to 120,000 clones, more than 75% occurring once. Sequenced material: peripheral blood. The receptors were gathered from a woman aged 45-59 years with acute or convalescent COVID-19.

CDR3 nucleotide sequence: TGTGCCAGCAGTTCCCGCGGAGCGGGAGCGGTGGACGAGCAGTACTTC. Translated, it gives CASSSRGAGAVDEQYF. The chain is built from TRBV6-6 and TRBJ2-7; 8 bases align to TRBD2. J was trimmed by 5 bases and V by 4 bases; bases with no gene match: 13. The length of the CDR3 is 16 residues. CDR1 and CDR2 (germline): MNHNY, SVGAGI (reference sequence).

The chain links TRBV7-9 to TRBJ2-7; 13 nucleotides align to TRBD2. The junction had 7 bases not matched to a gene; V was cut back by 5 bases and J by 6 bases. The CDR3 contains 15 residues. Germline CDR1 reads SEHNR; CDR2 reads FQNEAQ (reference sequence). CDR3 nucleotide sequence: TGTGCCAGCAGCCAACGACTAGCGGGAGGTGGCGAGCAGTACTTC. Amino acid sequence: CASSQRLAGGGEQYF.

The genes are TRBV15 and TRBJ2-7; 10 positions agree with TRBD2. With V trimmed by 1 base and J by 4 bases, 4 bases remained unmatched. Germline CDR1 is LNHNV and CDR2 is YYDKDF (reference sequence). The CDR3 length is 15 residues. The CDR3 DNA reads TGTGCCACCAGCAGAGCCCTAGCGGGAGCTTACGAGCAGTACTTC. As protein: CATSRALAGAYEQYF.

The chain uses TRBV11-3 and TRBJ2-5, with D hard to call. V was clipped by 3 bases and J by 0 bases, with 5 bases between them. Germline V gene sequence: CDR1 SGHNT, CDR2 YENEEA. The CDR3 spans 13 residues. CDR3 coding DNA: TGTGCCAGCAGCTTTAGCAACCAAGAGACCCAGTACTTC. It specifies CASSFSNQETQYF.

J is TRBJ1-1 and V is TRBV29-1, with D maybe TRBD1 (6 bases). This CDR3 has 13 amino acids. Germline-derived CDR1 and CDR2 are SQVTM and ANQGSEA. V dropped 6 bases and J dropped 1 base, with 12 bases sitting between them. CDR3 residues: CSVNRDRNTEAFF. CDR3 coding DNA: TGCAGCGTCAACAGGGATCGGAACACTGAAGCTTTCTTT.

The V call is TRBV5-1, the J call TRBJ2-3; perhaps TRBD2 as D (6 bases). This CDR3 has 15 amino acids. Trimming left V 3 bases short and J 6 bases short, with 17 bases between. Germline CDR1 is SGHRS and CDR2 is YFSETQ. CDR3 DNA: TGCGCCAGCAGCTCGGGACTCTCAGATAGGGATACGCAGTATTTT. Encoded protein: CASSSGLSDRDTQYF. Drawing the rest from reference TRBV5-1 and TRBJ2-3, the complete variable domain is KAGVTQTPRYLIKTRGQQVTLSCSPISGHRSVSWYQQTPGQGLQFLFEYFSETQRNKGNFPGRFSGRQFSNSRSEMNVSTLELGDSALYLCASSSGLSDRDTQYFGPGTRLTVL.

This clone was seen just once. V usage is TRBV19 and J usage is TRBJ1-4; weak D call: TRBD1 (5 bases). The V end was cut by 5 bases, the J end by 7 bases, with 20 bases between. Germline CDR1 is LNHDA and CDR2 is SQIVND (reference sequence). The CDR3 is made up of 16 amino acids. The CDR3 nucleotides are TGTGCCAGTAGTGCTACCCCAGGGATTGCGGCTGAAAAACTGTTTTTT. Translated: CASSATPGIAAEKLFF.

This clone was seen a single time. V and J are TRBV7-2 and TRBJ1-2; unclear D gene. With 4 bases removed from V and 8 bases from J, the gap between germline ends came to 11 bases. The CDR3 has 12 amino acids. Germline V gene sequence: CDR1 SGHTA, CDR2 FQGNSA. In DNA form, the CDR3 reads TGTGCCAGCAGCTCTACACTATACGGCTACACCTTC. Translated: CASSSTLYGYTF.

V is TRBV30 and J is TRBJ1-1; 7 nucleotides line up with TRBD1. The V gene end was trimmed by 1 base and the J gene end by 6 bases; junction bases not matched to a gene: 14. The length of the CDR3 is 16 residues. In germline, CDR1 is GTSNPN, CDR2 SVGIG (reference sequence). In nucleotides, the CDR3 is TGTGCCTGGAGTGCCGACTACCGGGACAGAGTCGCTGAAGCTTTCTTT. This codes for CAWSADYRDRVAEAFF.

The chain employs TRBV5-1 and TRBJ2-1; maybe TRBD1 (5 bases). V dropped 0 bases and J dropped 4 bases, with 8 bases sitting between them. Germline lookup yields CDR1 SGHRS and CDR2 YFSETQ. CDR3 size: 14 residues. The CDR3 bases are TGCGCCAGCAGCTTGGGACAGATTTACAATGAGCAGTTCTTC. It codes for CASSLGQIYNEQFF.

This clone occurred a few times. V gene TRBV5-1 combines with J gene TRBJ2-6; D possibly corresponds to TRBD1 (5 bases). The CDR3 has 16 amino acids. Trimming left V 4 bases short and J 2 bases short, with 13 bases between. Germline assignment: CDR1 SGHRS and CDR2 YFSETQ. CDR3 nucleotide sequence: TGCGCCAGCAGCCCCAGGGATCTCACTGGGGCCAACGTCCTGACTTTC. Protein sequence: CASSPRDLTGANVLTF.

The V call is TRBV21-1, the J call TRBJ2-7; whether TRBD1, the table's D call, matches the DNA was not checked. TRBV21-1 is a pseudogene. The CDR3 is 16 amino acids. The CDR3 region has the DNA TGTGCCAGCAGCAGTAAATGGGACAGGAGGTCCTACGAGCAGTACTTC. Amino acid sequence: CASSSKWDRRSYEQYF.

The chain has TRBV6-1 and TRBJ1-1; D is unclear. The CDR3 runs 14 residues. V was trimmed by 2 bases and J by 4 bases, leaving 11 bases between them. Per the germline V gene, CDR1 is MNHNS and CDR2 is SASEGT. The CDR3 DNA reads as TGTGCCAGCAGTGAATTTGGAGGTGTCACTGAAGCTTTCTTT. Its protein product is CASSEFGGVTEAFF.

The chain has TRBV7-2 and TRBJ1-2; D might be TRBD1 (5 bases). The CDR3 has 13 residues. The germline V gene encodes CDR1 SGHTA and CDR2 FQGNSA. V gave up 5 bases and J gave up 2 bases, with 9 bases separating them. The CDR3 nucleotides read TGTGCCAGCAGCCCAGGGATAAACTATGGCTACACCTTC. It is translated as CASSPGINYGYTF.

The chain uses TRBV3-1 (or the pseudogene TRBV3-2) and TRBJ1-2, with D perhaps matching TRBD1 (6 bases). V was clipped by 3 bases and J by 4 bases, with 15 bases between them. Germline V gives CDR1 LGHDT, CDR2 YNNKEL (reference sequence). The CDR3 spans 15 residues. The CDR3 region is CASSQGHSGLYGYTF. CDR3 in DNA: TGTGCCAGCAGCCAGGGACACTCGGGGCTCTATGGCTACACCTTC.

This chain connects TRBV28 to TRBJ2-7; 8 bases align to TRBD2. CDR1 and CDR2 from the germline V gene are MDHEN and SYDVKM. The CDR3 is 13 residues long. Trimming cost V 8 bases and J 2 bases; bases outside gene matches: 5. The CDR3 DNA reads TGTGCCAGCGAAGCTAGCGGGCCCTACGAGCAGTACTTC. Its translation: CASEASGPYEQYF.

The chain employs TRBV12-3 or TRBV12-4 and TRBJ2-7; TRBD1 matches 8 bases. J gave up 4 bases and V 8 bases, and 4 bases lay outside the gene matches. The CDR3 consists of 12 residues. Written as DNA, the CDR3 is TGTGCCAGCGGGTACAGGGGGTACGAGCAGTACTTC. Its protein is CASGYRGYEQYF.

The rearrangement joins TRBV2 to TRBJ2-6; D unclear. The CDR3 is 14 residues long. Deletions cut 5 bases from V and 0 bases from J, with 5 bases between. Looked up from germline, CDR1 is SNHLY and CDR2 is FYNNEI. The CDR3 DNA reads as TGTGCCAGCAGTATGAGCTCTGGGGCCAACGTCCTGACTTTC. It specifies CASSMSSGANVLTF.

J is TRBJ2-6 and V is TRBV5-1; D not resolved. Germline V gene sequence: CDR1 SGHRS, CDR2 YFSETQ. This CDR3 comprises 14 residues. V lost 4 bases and J 2 bases, leaving 7 bases between the germline ends. The chain's CDR3 is CASSPPTGANVLTF. Here the CDR3 DNA reads TGCGCCAGCAGCCCCCCAACTGGGGCCAACGTCCTGACTTTC.

The chain recombines TRBV2 with TRBJ2-5, with TRBD2 matching 8 bases. This CDR3 spans 14 amino acids. Trimming cost V 6 bases and J 5 bases; bases outside gene matches: 8. In germline, CDR1 is SNHLY, CDR2 FYNNEI. This CDR3 reads CASSPVLAGETQYF. As DNA, the CDR3 is TGTGCCAGCAGCCCCGTCTTAGCGGGGGAGACCCAGTACTTC.

The chain joins TRBV11-3 to TRBJ2-2; 12 bases match TRBD1. Per the germline V gene, CDR1 is SGHNT and CDR2 is YENEEA. The length of the CDR3 is 17 residues. The ends lost 3 bases at V and 6 bases at J; junction bases unmatched: 8. This CDR3 is CASSLHGTGGRSGELFF. The DNA of the CDR3 is TGTGCCAGCAGCTTGCATGGGACAGGGGGCAGGTCCGGGGAGCTGTTTTTT.

The chain recombines TRBV29-1 with TRBJ2-1; tentative D call: TRBD1 (5 bases). This CDR3 region has 11 residues. CDR1 is SQVTM and CDR2 is ANQGSEA in the germline V gene. Trimming shortened V by 4 bases and J by 7 bases, and 8 bases separated the two germline ends. CDR3 in DNA: TGCAGCGTTGTAAGGGGTAATGAGCAGTTCTTC. As protein: CSVVRGNEQFF.

The chain has TRBV29-1 and TRBJ2-7, with 7 nucleotides matching TRBD2. Germline values: CDR1 SQVTM, CDR2 ANQGSEA. The junction had 6 bases not matched to a gene; V was cut back by 4 bases and J by 3 bases. This CDR3 spans 13 amino acids. The CDR3 loop reads CSVGERESYEQYF. CDR3 in DNA: TGCAGCGTTGGAGAGCGGGAAAGCTACGAGCAGTACTTC.